Following are 14 T cell receptor beta chains from one sample sequenced in a study of spatial heterogeneity in lung cancer. Overall study findings and caveats: Within tumors, counts of expanded alpha and beta TCRs tracked tumor mutation counts.

TCRdb processed the 5' RACE reads anew with MiXCR; each CDR3 protein has one entry. The sample lists some 23,000 distinct CDR3 sequences, approximately 10% occurring once. As to time point: sample taken at primary tumor resection. These TCRs are of unknown antigen specificity. Here the sequenced sample was lung tumor tissue, taken at surgery. These TCRs come from a male donor with early-stage non-small cell lung cancer.

This clonotype was seen at least ten times. V and J are TRBV27 and TRBJ2-5, with 9 positions matching TRBD1. This CDR3 comprises 14 residues. Germline loops: CDR1 MNHEY, CDR2 SMNVEV (reference sequence). The trim removed 5 bases at V and 3 bases at J, leaving 4 bases unmatched. The CDR3 DNA reads TGTGCCAGCAGTCCATGGACAGGGGAAGAGACCCAGTACTTC. It encodes CASSPWTGEETQYF.

This clonotype was seen repeatedly, ten times or more. The CDR3 spells CASSGQGGGELFF. In DNA form, the CDR3 reads TGTGCCAGCAGTGGGCAGGGCGGCGGGGAGCTGTTTTTT. This chain joins TRBV27 and TRBJ2-2; tentatively, D is TRBD1 (5 bases). V dropped 5 bases and J dropped 7 bases, with 11 bases sitting between them. Germline V gene lookup returns CDR1 MNHEY and CDR2 SMNVEV (reference sequence). The length of the CDR3 is 13 residues.

Ten or more counts support this clonotype. The genes are TRBV27 and TRBJ1-5; 8 bases map to TRBD1. This CDR3 region has 14 residues. Germline V gene data show CDR1 as MNHEY and CDR2 as SMNVEV (reference sequence). V lost 3 bases and J lost 7; bases outside the gene matches: 5. CDR3 DNA: TGTGCCAGCAGTTTTGACAGGGGCGGCCAGCCCCAGCATTTT. As protein: CASSFDRGGQPQHF.

The chain's CDR3 is CASSKTVDSWETQYF. The CDR3 DNA follows: TGTGCCAGCAGCAAAACGGTGGACAGCTGGGAGACCCAGTACTTC. The chain is built from TRBV3-1 and TRBJ2-5; a weak D match, TRBD1 (6 bases). This CDR3 is built from 15 residues. Germline CDR1 LGHDT, CDR2 YNNKEL (reference sequence). The germline V and J ends were trimmed by 5 bases and 5 bases, with 18 bases remaining between them.

This clonotype has a handful of counts. The chain couples TRBV5-4 to TRBJ2-3; 7 positions agree with TRBD2. The J segment lost 0 bases and the V segment lost 5 bases, leaving 12 bases of the junction unmatched. This CDR3 comprises 17 residues. Per the germline V gene, CDR1 is SGHNT and CDR2 is YYREEE (reference sequence). CDR3 bases: TGTGCCAGCAGTTGGGCTAGTGAGCGGGGTAGCACAGATACGCAGTATTTT. Translation: CASSWASERGSTDTQYF.

In its sample, this clonotype was seen many times. The J gene is TRBJ2-5, the V gene TRBV9; D is possibly TRBD1 (6 bases). Germline CDR1 reads SGDLS; CDR2 reads YYNGEE. Trimming pared 0 bases from V and 1 base from J, leaving 10 bases between. CDR3 length equals 15 residues. For the CDR3, the DNA is TGTGCCAGCAGCGTAGGGGGGCACCTCCAAGAGACCCAGTACTTC. This translates into CASSVGGHLQETQYF.

V is TRBV7-9 and J is TRBJ2-3, with D possibly TRBD2 on 5 matching bases. The CDR3 length is 11 residues. Germline CDR1 and CDR2: SEHNR and FQNEAQ (reference sequence). The V end lost 10 bases, the J end lost 6 bases, and 11 bases lay between the germline ends. The CDR3 nucleotides read TGTGCCATCCCAAGGAGGGATACGCAGTATTTT. This encodes CAIPRRDTQYF.

This clonotype has only a few counts. The J gene is TRBJ2-1, the V gene TRBV23-1; possible D gene TRBD2, 6 bases. TRBV23-1 is an ORF, and what it does is uncertain. This CDR3 has 13 residues. The V end was cut by 0 bases, the J end by 8 bases, with 8 bases between. CDR3 DNA sequence: TGCGCCAGCAGTCAATCGTGGGGGGATGAGCAGTTCTTC. It translates to CASSQSWGDEQFF.

The table lists this clonotype with a few counts. The rearrangement joins TRBV7-9 to TRBJ2-4; 12 nucleotides agree with TRBD2. The CDR3 is 18 residues long. Germline V CDR1 and CDR2: SEHNR, FQNEAQ (reference sequence). V shed 5 bases, J shed 1 base, and the junction held 9 bases outside the gene matches. This CDR3 reads CASSAAWLAGGAKNIQYF. CDR3 coding DNA: TGTGCCAGCAGCGCCGCGTGGCTAGCGGGAGGGGCCAAAAACATTCAGTACTTC.

Many counts were recorded for this clonotype. The rearrangement uses TRBV5-1 and TRBJ2-7, with TRBD2 matching 10 bases. V trimming: 4 bases; J trimming: 2 bases; junction bases outside the gene matches: 3. Germline CDR1 is SGHRS and CDR2 is YFSETQ. The length of the CDR3 is 14 residues. For the CDR3, the DNA is TGCGCCAGCAGCCGGACTAGCGGTACCTACGAGCAGTACTTC. It encodes CASSRTSGTYEQYF.

This clonotype occurred many times. The chain links TRBV6-6 to TRBJ2-7; D might be TRBD2 (6 bases). Between the trimmed V and J ends, which lost 1 base and 9 bases, there was a span of 10 bases. Germline assignment: CDR1 MNHNY and CDR2 SVGAGI (reference sequence). The CDR3 sequence is 12 residues long. In DNA, the CDR3 is TGTGCCAGCAGTTACTGGGACGGGGGGCAGTACTTC. It specifies CASSYWDGGQYF.

The sample holds many counts of this clonotype. This chain joins TRBV6-5 and TRBJ1-3, with D unresolved. V was cut by 2 bases and J by 4 bases, with 9 bases left in between. The germline V gene encodes CDR1 MNHEY and CDR2 SVGAGI. The CDR3 runs to 14 residues. The CDR3 loop is CASSYAFLGNTIYF. The CDR3 coding sequence is TGTGCCAGCAGTTACGCATTCTTAGGAAACACCATATATTTT.

V is TRBV12-3 or TRBV12-4 and J is TRBJ2-3; TRBD2 matches at 8 bases. The CDR3 extends over 14 amino acids. Germline trimming cut 6 bases from V and 1 base from J; bases unmatched to any gene: 3. The CDR3: CASSGGGRTDTQYF. As DNA, the CDR3 is TGTGCCAGCAGCGGGGGGGGGCGCACAGATACGCAGTATTTT.

The rearrangement joins TRBV18 to TRBJ2-1; possibly TRBD1 for D (8 bases). Trimming cost V 5 bases and J 4 bases, with 15 bases left between them. CDR1 and CDR2 (germline): KGHSH, LQKENI. This CDR3 has 15 amino acids. CDR3 in DNA: TGTGCCAGCTCAATACAGGGGGGACTATACAATGAGCAGTTCTTC. Its translation: CASSIQGGLYNEQFF.